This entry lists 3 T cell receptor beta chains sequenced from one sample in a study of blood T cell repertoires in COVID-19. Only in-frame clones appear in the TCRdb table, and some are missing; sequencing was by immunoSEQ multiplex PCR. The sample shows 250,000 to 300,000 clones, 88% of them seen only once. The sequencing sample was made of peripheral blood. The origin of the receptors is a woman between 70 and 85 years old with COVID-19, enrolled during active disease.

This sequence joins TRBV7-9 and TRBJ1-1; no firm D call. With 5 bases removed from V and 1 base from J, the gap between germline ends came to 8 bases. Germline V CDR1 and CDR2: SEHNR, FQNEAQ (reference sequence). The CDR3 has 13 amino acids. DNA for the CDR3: TGTGCCAGCAGCCTCACACCGAACACTGAAGCTTTCTTT. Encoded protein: CASSLTPNTEAFF.

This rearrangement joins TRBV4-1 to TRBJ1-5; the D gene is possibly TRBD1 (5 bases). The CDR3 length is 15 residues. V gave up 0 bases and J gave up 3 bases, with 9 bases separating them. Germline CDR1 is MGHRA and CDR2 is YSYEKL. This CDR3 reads CASSQERTLNQPQHF. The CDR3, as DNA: TGCGCCAGCAGCCAAGAAAGGACACTCAATCAGCCCCAGCATTTT.

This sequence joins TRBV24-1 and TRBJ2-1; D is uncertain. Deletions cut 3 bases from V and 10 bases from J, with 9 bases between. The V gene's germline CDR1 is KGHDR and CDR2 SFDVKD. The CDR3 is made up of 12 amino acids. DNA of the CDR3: TGTGCCACCAGTGATAGCTGGTCGGAGCAGTTCTTC. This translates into CATSDSWSEQFF.